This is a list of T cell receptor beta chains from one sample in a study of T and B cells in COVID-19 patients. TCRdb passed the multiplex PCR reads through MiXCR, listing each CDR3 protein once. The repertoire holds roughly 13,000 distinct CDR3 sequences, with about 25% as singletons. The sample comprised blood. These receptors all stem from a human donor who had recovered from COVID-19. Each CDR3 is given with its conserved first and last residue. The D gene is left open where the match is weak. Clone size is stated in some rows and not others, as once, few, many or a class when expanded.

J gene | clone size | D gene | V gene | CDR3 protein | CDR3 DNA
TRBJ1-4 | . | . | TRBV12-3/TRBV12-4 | CASSLESPDTSNEKLFF | TGTGCCAGCAGTTTAGAGTCTCCGGACACCTCAAATGAAAAACTGTTTTTT
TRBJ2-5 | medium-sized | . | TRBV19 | CASSMGRALYF | TGTGCCAGTAGTATGGGCAGGGCCTTGTACTTC
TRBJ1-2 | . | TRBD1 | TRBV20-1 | CSARRQGVLGYTF | TGCAGTGCCAGAAGACAGGGTGTTTTAGGCTACACCTTC
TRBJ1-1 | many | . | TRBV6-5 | CASSKRQPNTEAFF | TGTGCCAGCAGTAAACGACAGCCTAACACTGAAGCTTTCTTT
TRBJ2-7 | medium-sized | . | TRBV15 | CATSRSGSSYEQYF | TGTGCCACCAGCAGGTCGGGGAGCTCCTACGAGCAGTACTTC
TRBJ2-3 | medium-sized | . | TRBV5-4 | CASSLSAALRAGSADTQYF | TGTGCCAGCAGCTTGTCCGCCGCTTTAAGGGCCGGGAGCGCAGATACGCAGTATTTT
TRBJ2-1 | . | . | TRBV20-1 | CSAGDSNNEQFF | TGCAGTGCTGGGGACTCCAACAATGAGCAGTTCTTC
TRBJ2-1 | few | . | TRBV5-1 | CASSPRPGMNEQFF | TGCGCCAGCAGCCCTCGTCCAGGAATGAATGAGCAGTTCTTC
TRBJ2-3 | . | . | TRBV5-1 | CASSLNTGTDTQYF | TGCGCCAGCAGCTTAAATACGGGCACAGATACGCAGTATTTT
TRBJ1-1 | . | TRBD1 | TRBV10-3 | CAISPGSPQGDTEAFF | TGTGCCATCAGCCCAGGGTCACCACAGGGGGACACTGAAGCTTTCTTT
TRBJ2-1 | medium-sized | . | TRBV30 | CAWSGVAAQGEQFF | TGTGCCTGGAGTGGGGTGGCGGCTCAGGGTGAGCAGTTCTTC
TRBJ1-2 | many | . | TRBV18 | CASSPPAGDLNYGYTF | TGTGCCAGCTCACCACCGGCAGGGGACCTTAACTATGGCTACACCTTC
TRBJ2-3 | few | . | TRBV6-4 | CASSDGGSTDTQYF | TGTGCCAGCAGTGACGGGGGTAGCACAGATACGCAGTATTTT
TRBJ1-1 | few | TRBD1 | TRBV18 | CASGTGGWEAFF | TGTGCCAGCGGGACAGGGGGTTGGGAAGCTTTCTTT
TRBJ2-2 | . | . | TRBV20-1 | CSASAGTGELFF | TGCAGTGCTTCCGCCGGCACCGGGGAGCTGTTTTTT
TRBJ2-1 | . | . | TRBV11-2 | CASSTRLVGYNEQFF | TGTGCCAGCAGCACCCGACTAGTAGGCTACAATGAGCAGTTCTTC
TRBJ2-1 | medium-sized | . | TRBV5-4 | CASSCGGTPGFF | TGTGCCAGCAGCTGCGGCGGGACCCCCGGGTTCTTC
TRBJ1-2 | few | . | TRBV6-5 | CASSYDLAGGYTF | TGTGCCAGCAGTTACGACCTGGCGGGCGGCTACACCTTC
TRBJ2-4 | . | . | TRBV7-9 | CASSSDRGRIAKNIQYF | TGTGCCAGCAGCTCCGACCGGGGACGGATCGCCAAAAACATTCAGTACTTC
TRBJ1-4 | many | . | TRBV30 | CAWRDLGATEKLFF | TGTGCCTGGAGGGATTTGGGAGCCACTGAAAAACTGTTTTTT
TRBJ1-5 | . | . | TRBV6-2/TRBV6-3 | CASSFYGTNNQPQHF | TGTGCCAGCAGTTTTTATGGGACAAATAATCAGCCCCAGCATTTT
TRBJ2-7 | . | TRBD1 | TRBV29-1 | CSVETGTGTTYEQYF | TGCAGCGTTGAAACCGGGACAGGGACTACCTACGAGCAGTACTTC
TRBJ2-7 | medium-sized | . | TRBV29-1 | CSVWGGSRDRAYEQYF | TGCAGCGTCTGGGGGGGGTCCCGGGACAGAGCCTACGAGCAGTACTTC
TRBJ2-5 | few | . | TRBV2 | CASIAGSGWETQYF | TGTGCCAGCATAGCAGGGTCGGGATGGGAGACCCAGTACTTC
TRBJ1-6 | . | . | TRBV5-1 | CASSLDREAINSPLHF | TGCGCCAGCAGCTTGGACAGGGAGGCGATTAATTCACCCCTCCACTTT
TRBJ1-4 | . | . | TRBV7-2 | CASSSLLGATNEKLFF | TGTGCCAGCAGCTCCCTCCTAGGCGCAACTAATGAAAAACTGTTTTTT
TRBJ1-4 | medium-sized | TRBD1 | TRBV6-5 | CASRRQGWEKLFF | TGTGCCAGCAGAAGACAGGGGTGGGAAAAACTGTTTTTT
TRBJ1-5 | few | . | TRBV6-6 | CASSFDEGAGQPQHF | TGTGCCAGCAGTTTTGACGAGGGAGCGGGACAGCCCCAGCATTTT
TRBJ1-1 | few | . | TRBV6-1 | CASRDGEGGTEAFF | TGTGCCAGCAGGGACGGTGAGGGGGGCACTGAAGCTTTCTTT
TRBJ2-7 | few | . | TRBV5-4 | CASSPTWGRPEYEQYF | TGTGCCAGCAGCCCCACCTGGGGACGGCCTGAATACGAGCAGTACTTC
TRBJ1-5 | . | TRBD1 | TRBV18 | CASSLQGAPNQPQHF | TGTGCCAGCTCACTGCAGGGGGCGCCGAATCAGCCCCAGCATTTT
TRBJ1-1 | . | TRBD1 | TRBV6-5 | CASRITGANTEAFF | TGTGCCAGCAGGATAACAGGGGCGAACACTGAAGCTTTCTTT
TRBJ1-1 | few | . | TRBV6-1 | CASSEYVQGEAFF | TGTGCCAGCAGTGAATATGTGCAGGGGGAAGCTTTCTTT
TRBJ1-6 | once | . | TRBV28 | CASSLMAGEKGSPLHF | TGTGCCAGCAGTTTAATGGCAGGAGAAAAGGGTTCACCCCTCCACTTT
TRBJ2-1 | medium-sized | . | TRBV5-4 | CASSLAGTLSSYNEQFF | TGTGCCAGCAGCTTGGCGGGGACACTGAGCTCCTACAATGAGCAGTTCTTC
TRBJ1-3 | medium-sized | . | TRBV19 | CASRRDIRDRETGNTIYF | TGTGCCAGTAGGCGAGATATAAGGGACCGAGAGACTGGAAACACCATATATTTT
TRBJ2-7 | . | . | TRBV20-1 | CSARGGMSYEQYF | TGCAGTGCCCGCGGCGGTATGTCCTACGAGCAGTACTTC
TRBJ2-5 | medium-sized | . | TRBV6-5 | CASRRTPRDQETQYF | TGTGCCAGCAGACGAACCCCTAGGGACCAAGAGACCCAGTACTTC
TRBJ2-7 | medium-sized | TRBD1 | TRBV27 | CASSSRQGHEQYF | TGTGCCAGCAGTTCCAGACAGGGTCACGAGCAGTACTTC
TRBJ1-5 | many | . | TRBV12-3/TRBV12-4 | CASTDSSNQPQHF | TGTGCCAGCACTGACAGTAGCAATCAGCCCCAGCATTTT
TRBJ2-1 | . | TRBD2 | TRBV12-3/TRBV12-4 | CASSLRLAGVSEQFF | TGTGCCAGCAGTTTAAGACTAGCGGGAGTAAGTGAGCAGTTCTTC
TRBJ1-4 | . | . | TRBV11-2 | CASSSNRAPNEKLFF | TGTGCCAGCAGCTCCAACAGGGCTCCTAATGAAAAACTGTTTTTT